What follows are 28 T cell receptor beta chains derived from one specimen sequenced in a study of T cells in Graves' hyperthyroidism and ophthalmopathy. TCR beta CDR3 regions were amplified from RNA transcripts. The TCR CDR3 was amplified in a first-round RT-PCR using the HTBI primer set. TCRdb ran MiXCR on the multiplex PCR reads and lists one entry per CDR3 protein. The sample comprises a few hundred thousand distinct CDR3 sequences, around an eighth of which are singletons, and about 20% rests with the top ten. The material sequenced was blood. The receptors were gathered from a man under 40 with Graves' hyperthyroidism that later progressed to Graves' ophthalmopathy.

This clonotype was found many times. The chain employs TRBV6-1 and TRBJ2-7; 7 nucleotides align to TRBD1. This CDR3 contains 15 residues. J gave up 0 bases and V 7 bases, and 9 bases lay outside the gene matches. The germline CDR1 and CDR2 sequences are MNHNS and SASEGT. As DNA, the CDR3 is TGTGCCAGCACCGTAGACAGGGCCACCTCCTACGAGCAGTACTTC. This gives the protein CASTVDRATSYEQYF.

This clonotype appeared a few times. Being one base from a much bigger clone, this may be a read error. This chain connects TRBV5-1 to TRBJ2-1, with 8 bases identical to TRBD2. Germline V gene sequence: CDR1 SGHRS, CDR2 YFSETQ. The CDR3 contains 15 residues. CDR3 protein: CASSLGGGTYDEQFF. In DNA form, the CDR3 reads TGCGCCAGCAGCTTAGGCGGGGGGACCTACGATGAGCAGTTCTTC.

This clonotype was seen only a few times. The genes are TRBV20-1 and TRBJ1-6, with 8 bases lining up with TRBD1. V was clipped by 6 bases and J by 8 bases; unmatched bases: 6. The germline gives CDR1 DFQATT, CDR2 SNEGSKA (reference sequence). This CDR3 is built from 13 residues. The CDR3 DNA reads TGCAGTGCCACCCAGGGGGCGGATTCACCCCTCCACTTT. As protein: CSATQGADSPLHF.

This clonotype was counted between two and nine times. J is TRBJ2-5 and V is TRBV30, with 7 bases identical to TRBD1. The CDR3 spans 12 residues. J was trimmed by 2 bases and V by 5 bases; bases with no gene match: 2. Germline lookup yields CDR1 GTSNPN and CDR2 SVGIG (reference sequence). In nucleotides, the CDR3 is TGTGCCTGGGGCAGGGGGCAAGAGACCCAGTACTTC. Protein product: CAWGRGQETQYF.

This clonotype was detected many times. This chain links TRBV20-1 with TRBJ2-7; D could derive from TRBD1 or TRBD2 (5 bases each). Trimming removed 5 bases from V and 9 bases from J, with 14 bases in between. Germline V gene data show CDR1 as DFQATT and CDR2 as SNEGSKA (reference sequence). CDR3 length equals 11 residues. CDR3 sequence: CSAGLGGGQYF. CDR3 coding DNA: TGCAGTGCTGGGTTAGGTGGGGGGCAGTACTTC.

This clonotype was picked up many times. For the CDR3, the DNA is TGCAGTGCCTTTACTCCGGGTGGGAAGACCCAGTACTTC. This encodes CSAFTPGGKTQYF. This chain uses TRBV20-1 with TRBJ2-5, with D hard to call. V was pared by 6 bases and J by 6 bases, with 17 bases between. In germline, CDR1 is DFQATT, CDR2 SNEGSKA (reference sequence). The CDR3 consists of 13 residues.

This clonotype was seen ten or more times. The chain couples TRBV27 to TRBJ1-6, with D unclear. With 2 bases removed from V and 0 bases from J, the gap between germline ends came to 8 bases. The CDR3 is made up of 16 amino acids. Per germline, CDR1 MNHEY and CDR2 SMNVEV (reference sequence). CDR3 residues: CASSLDVGSYNSPLHF. The CDR3 DNA sequence: TGTGCCAGCAGTTTAGATGTGGGCTCCTATAATTCACCCCTCCACTTT.

Ten or more counts support this clonotype. The gene calls are TRBV28 and TRBJ1-5, with TRBD1 matching over 8 bases. The V segment lost 6 bases and the J segment 0 bases; nucleotides outside the gene matches: 7. CDR3 length: 16 residues. Germline-derived CDR1 and CDR2 are MDHEN and SYDVKM. This CDR3 reads CASRYGQGYSNQPQHF. The DNA for the CDR3 is TGTGCCAGCAGGTACGGACAGGGTTATAGCAATCAGCCCCAGCATTTT. The full variable domain, in which reference TRBV28 and TRBJ1-5 provide the parts outside the CDR3, is DVKVTQSSRYLVKRTGEKVFLECVQDMDHENMFWYRQDPGLGLRLIYFSYDVKMKEKGDIPEGYSVSREKKERFSLILESASTNQTSMYLCASRYGQGYSNQPQHFGDGTRLSIL.

A few counts support this clonotype. The V and J genes are TRBV6-1 and TRBJ1-2, with unresolved D. Germline values: CDR1 MNHNS, CDR2 SASEGT. This CDR3 comprises 14 residues. Trimming shortened V by 2 bases and J by 6 bases, and 13 bases separated the two germline ends. The CDR3 protein is CASSEFEEKDGYTF. Here the CDR3 DNA reads TGTGCCAGCAGTGAATTTGAAGAAAAAGATGGCTACACCTTC.

This clonotype has at least ten counts. J is TRBJ1-4 and V is TRBV20-1, with D possibly TRBD1 on 5 matching bases. Trimming cost V 6 bases and J 8 bases, with 19 bases left between them. CDR1 and CDR2 (germline): DFQATT, SNEGSKA (reference sequence). This CDR3 contains 14 residues. DNA of the CDR3: TGCAGTGCGGTCGGCGTGGCACGGGGCGAAAAACTGTTTTTT. Translated, it gives CSAVGVARGEKLFF.

In its sample, this clonotype was seen many times. The rearrangement joins TRBV11-2 to TRBJ1-1; D gene unclear. Germline loops: CDR1 SGHAT, CDR2 FQNNGV. The CDR3 contains 13 residues. V lost 4 bases and J lost 0, with 6 bases in between. CDR3 nucleotides: TGTGCCAGCAGCTCGCTCCTGAACACTGAAGCTTTCTTT. It is translated as CASSSLLNTEAFF.

This clonotype has a handful of counts. V and J are TRBV9 and TRBJ2-3; the D call may be TRBD1 or TRBD2 (5 bases each). V was cut by 2 bases and J by 5 bases, with 15 bases left in between. Germline V gene sequence: CDR1 SGDLS, CDR2 YYNGEE. The CDR3 loop spans 15 amino acids. The CDR3 sequence: CASSVSAGRLDTQYF. The CDR3 nucleotides read TGTGCCAGCAGCGTGAGTGCAGGGAGATTAGATACGCAGTATTTT.

The gene calls are TRBV7-2 and TRBJ1-4; D is unclear. The CDR3 is made up of 16 amino acids. Germline CDR1 is SGHTA and CDR2 is FQGNSA. V was trimmed by 1 base and J by 0 bases, leaving 9 bases between them. The CDR3 spells CASSLVKIATNEKLFF. In nucleotides, the CDR3 is TGTGCCAGCAGCTTAGTGAAGATTGCAACTAATGAAAAACTGTTTTTT.

This clonotype was detected ten times or more. The rearrangement joins TRBV6-1 to TRBJ2-1; D assignment may be TRBD1 or TRBD2 (5 bases each). The CDR3 covers 20 residues. Trimming took off 5 bases at V and 5 bases at J, with 31 bases between the two ends. Germline V CDR1 and CDR2: MNHNS, SASEGT. The CDR3 loop reads CASSSNRPGNLGTIHNEQFF. CDR3 in DNA: TGTGCCAGCAGTTCTAACCGACCCGGGAACCTAGGGACCATCCACAATGAGCAGTTCTTC.

This clonotype was observed a handful of times. The V and J genes are TRBV27 and TRBJ2-1; D is possibly TRBD1 (5 bases). The CDR3 spans 16 residues. From germline, CDR1 is MNHEY and CDR2 SMNVEV (reference sequence). V dropped 3 bases and J dropped 2 bases, with 14 bases sitting between them. CDR3 in amino acids: CASSFLSRAPYNEQFF. In DNA, the CDR3 is TGTGCCAGCAGTTTCTTGTCCAGGGCTCCCTACAATGAGCAGTTCTTC.

There are many counts of this clonotype. The V and J genes are TRBV24-1 and TRBJ2-2, with a weak D call TRBD2 (6 bases). Germline lookup yields CDR1 KGHDR and CDR2 SFDVKD. V was clipped by 7 bases and J by 7 bases, with 21 bases between them. The CDR3 is 16 residues long. CDR3 in amino acids: CATSYRAASEGGELFF. In DNA, the CDR3 is TGTGCCACCAGCTATAGGGCGGCTAGCGAGGGCGGGGAGCTGTTTTTT.

This clonotype was counted at least ten times. V is TRBV2 and J is TRBJ1-1, with a possible D match to TRBD1 (5 bases). Germline V gene lookup returns CDR1 SNHLY and CDR2 FYNNEI. The CDR3 runs to 12 residues. V gave up 3 bases and J gave up 7 bases, with 9 bases separating them. The CDR3 reads CASSEGGGEAFF. CDR3 nucleotides: TGTGCCAGCAGTGAGGGGGGTGGTGAAGCTTTCTTT. Drawing the rest from reference TRBV2 and TRBJ1-1, the complete variable domain is EPEVTQTPSHQVTQMGQEVILRCVPISNHLYFYWYRQILGQKVEFLVSFYNNEISEKSEIFDDQFSVERPDGSNFTLKIRSTKLEDSAMYFCASSEGGGEAFFGQGTRLTVV.

The V gene is TRBV14, the J gene TRBJ2-2, with D unclear. Germline values: CDR1 SGHDN, CDR2 FVKESK. The CDR3 is 14 residues long. Trimming left V 1 base short and J 4 bases short, with 7 bases between. The chain's CDR3 is CASSQGGSTGELFF. CDR3 sequence (DNA): TGTGCCAGCAGCCAAGGAGGAAGCACCGGGGAGCTGTTTTTT.

The rearrangement links TRBV9 to TRBJ2-7; D is unclear. Trimming removed 0 bases from V and 0 bases from J, with 7 bases in between. The CDR3 loop spans 14 amino acids. Per germline, CDR1 SGDLS and CDR2 YYNGEE. Written as DNA, the CDR3 is TGTGCCAGCAGCGTAGGTGGCGACTCCTACGAGCAGTACTTC. It specifies CASSVGGDSYEQYF.

This clonotype was counted many times. The CDR3 DNA is TGTGCCAGCAGCGTGGGACCTTGGCAGTACTTC. This codes for CASSVGPWQYF. This chain links TRBV11-3 with TRBJ2-7; D is tentatively TRBD1 or TRBD2 (5 bases each). Germline CDR1 reads SGHNT; CDR2 reads YENEEA. The CDR3 spans 11 residues. V lost 5 bases to trimming and J lost 9 bases, with 11 bases between them.

This clonotype was recorded a few times. V usage is TRBV30 and J usage is TRBJ2-7; D may be TRBD1 (6 bases). V was clipped by 1 base and J by 6 bases, with 10 bases between them. The CDR3 runs to 12 residues. Germline V CDR1 and CDR2: GTSNPN, SVGIG (reference sequence). The CDR3 DNA follows: TGTGCCTGGAGTGCAGGGGCGGGCGAGCAGTACTTC. It encodes CAWSAGAGEQYF.

Many counts were recorded for this clonotype. The chain carries TRBV7-9 and TRBJ2-1, with 8 bases that match TRBD1. This CDR3 is 15 amino acids long. After removal of 6 bases from V and 5 bases from J, the junction contained 9 bases not matched to a gene. CDR1 and CDR2 (germline): SEHNR, FQNEAQ (reference sequence). CDR3 nucleotide sequence: TGTGCCAGCAGGCGAGGGGACAGGAACGACAATGAGCAGTTCTTC. This translates into CASRRGDRNDNEQFF.

The table lists this clonotype with many counts. The chain recombines TRBV28 with TRBJ2-7, with TRBD2 identical over 10 bases. Losses at the gene ends were 2 bases for V and 5 bases for J; bases not matched to a gene: 6. CDR3 length: 15 residues. Germline lookup yields CDR1 MDHEN and CDR2 SYDVKM. The CDR3 loop is CASSLPAGGRNEQYF. In nucleotides, the CDR3 is TGTGCCAGCAGTTTACCAGCGGGGGGGCGGAACGAGCAGTACTTC. The full variable domain, completed using reference TRBV28 and TRBJ2-7, is DVKVTQSSRYLVKRTGEKVFLECVQDMDHENMFWYRQDPGLGLRLIYFSYDVKMKEKGDIPEGYSVSREKKERFSLILESASTNQTSMYLCASSLPAGGRNEQYFGPGTRLTVT.

The V and J genes are TRBV12-5 and TRBJ1-5, with TRBD1 matching over 9 bases. The CDR3 runs to 15 residues. Germline V gene data show CDR1 as LGHNT and CDR2 as FRNRAP. V was pared by 2 bases and J by 6 bases, with 5 bases of the junction left unmatched. CDR3 sequence (DNA): TGTGCTAGTGGTTTGCCGACAGGGGGTGGTCAGCCCCAGCATTTT. Residues: CASGLPTGGGQPQHF.

This chain links TRBV4-1 with TRBJ2-7; D is uncertain. Germline CDR1 reads MGHRA; CDR2 reads YSYEKL. Trimming removed 0 bases at V and 6 bases at J, with 12 bases between. The CDR3 consists of 14 residues. The CDR3: CASSQDPKAGEQYF. The CDR3 nucleotides read TGCGCCAGCAGCCAAGATCCGAAAGCTGGCGAGCAGTACTTC.

As regards this clonotype: A read error may produce the germline difference seen at one junction end. The chain is built from TRBV6-2 or TRBV6-3 and TRBJ1-4, with unresolved D. The CDR3 extends over 12 amino acids. Per germline, CDR1 MNHEY and CDR2 SVGEGT. The CDR3 loop reads CTSSLREEKLFF. For the CDR3, the DNA is TGTACCAGCAGTCTACGCGAAGAAAAACTGTTTTTT.

There are many counts of this clonotype. The chain employs TRBV7-9 and TRBJ2-1; D tentatively reads TRBD1 or TRBD2 (5 bases each). Trimming pared 5 bases from V and 4 bases from J, leaving 12 bases between. CDR3 size: 14 residues. The germline CDR1 and CDR2 sequences are SEHNR and FQNEAQ (reference sequence). This CDR3 reads CASSNRDGYNEQFF. In nucleotides, the CDR3 is TGTGCCAGCAGCAACCGGGACGGGTACAATGAGCAGTTCTTC.

The table lists this clonotype with many counts. The chain employs TRBV20-1 and TRBJ1-2; maybe TRBD1 (6 bases). From germline, CDR1 is DFQATT and CDR2 SNEGSKA (reference sequence). Trimming pared 4 bases from V and 4 bases from J, leaving 16 bases between. This CDR3 region has 14 residues. The CDR3 reads CSAMRETGSYGYTF. The CDR3 DNA reads as TGCAGTGCTATGAGGGAGACAGGCTCCTATGGCTACACCTTC.